This TCR beta chain was recovered during a study of blood T cells in healthy people across ages. Study-level findings and limits: Because donor CMV status was unknown, expanded clonotype changes were possibly confounded. Higher diversity, along with more naive CD4+ cells, distinguished long-lived donors from aged donors.

Through a sample-barcoded 5' primer and a J-beta primer mix, a second PCR was run for 7 to 11 cycles. TCRdb re-called the 5' RACE reads with MiXCR, one entry per CDR3 protein. The profile covers 1.5 million to 2 million distinct CDR3 sequences, with roughly 28% appearing a single time and roughly 8.2% taken by the ten largest. A remark on this clonotype: Its specificity is unknown.

V shed 6 bases and J shed 8 bases, with 11 bases lying between them. CDR3 length equals 13 residues. In germline, CDR1 is SNHLY, CDR2 FYNNEI. Each sample yielded at least 6 million isolated PBMCs. Sequences were obtained from blood. The clonotype comes from a woman aged 25 to 39 in good health. V and J are TRBV2 and TRBJ1-6; no clear D. The CDR3 DNA reads as TGTGCCAGCAGGACCGTCCGGGATTCACCCCTCCACTTT. Residues: CASRTVRDSPLHF.